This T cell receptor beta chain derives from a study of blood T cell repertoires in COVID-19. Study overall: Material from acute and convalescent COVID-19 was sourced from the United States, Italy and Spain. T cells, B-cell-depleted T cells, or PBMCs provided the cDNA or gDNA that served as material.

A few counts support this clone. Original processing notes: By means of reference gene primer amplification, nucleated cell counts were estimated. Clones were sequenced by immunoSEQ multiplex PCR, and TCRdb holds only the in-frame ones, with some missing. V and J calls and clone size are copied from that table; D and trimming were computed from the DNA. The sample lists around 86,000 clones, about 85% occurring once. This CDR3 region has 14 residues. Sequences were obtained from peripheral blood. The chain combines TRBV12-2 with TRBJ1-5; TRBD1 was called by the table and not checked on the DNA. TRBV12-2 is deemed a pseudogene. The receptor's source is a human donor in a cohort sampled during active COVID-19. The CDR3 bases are TGTGCAAGCGGTCCCGGGACAGAAAATCAGCCCCAGCATTTT. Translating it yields CASGPGTENQPQHF.